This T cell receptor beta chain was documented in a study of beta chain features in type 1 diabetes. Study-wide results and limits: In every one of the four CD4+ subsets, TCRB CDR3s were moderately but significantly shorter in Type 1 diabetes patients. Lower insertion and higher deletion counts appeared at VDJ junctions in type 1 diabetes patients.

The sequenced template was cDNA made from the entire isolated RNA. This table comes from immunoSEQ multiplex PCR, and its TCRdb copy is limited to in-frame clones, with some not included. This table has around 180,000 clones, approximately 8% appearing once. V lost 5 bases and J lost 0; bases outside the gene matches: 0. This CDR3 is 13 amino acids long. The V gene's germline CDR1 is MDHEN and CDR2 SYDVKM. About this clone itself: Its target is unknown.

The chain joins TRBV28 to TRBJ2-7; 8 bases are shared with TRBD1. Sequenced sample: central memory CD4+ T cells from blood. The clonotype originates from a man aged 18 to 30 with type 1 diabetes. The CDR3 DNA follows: TGTGCCAGCAGTGGGACAGGCTCCTACGAGCAGTACTTC. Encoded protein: CASSGTGSYEQYF.